Following are 14 T cell receptor beta chains from one sample sequenced in a study of chemoradiotherapy in HPV16-positive cancers. Clones were sequenced by immunoSEQ multiplex PCR, and TCRdb holds only the in-frame ones, with some missing. Of thousands of clones in the sample, about three quarters are singletons; the top ten hold 25% to 35%. Sampling was performed from a patient who underwent chemoradiotherapy. Receptors were obtained from a human donor with HPV-associated anogenital cancer.

V is TRBV6-4 and J is TRBJ1-2, with D possibly TRBD1 on 5 matching bases. Germline loops: CDR1 MRHNA, CDR2 SNTAGT. The V end lost 2 bases, the J end lost 9 bases, and 19 bases lay between the germline ends. This CDR3 comprises 15 residues. The CDR3 loop reads CASSDRSGRASSYTF. CDR3 bases: TGTGCCAGCAGTGACCGCTCTGGCAGGGCCAGCAGCTACACCTTC.

The V and J genes are TRBV29-1 and TRBJ2-7; D possibly uses TRBD1 or TRBD2 (5 bases each). Germline V CDR1 and CDR2: SQVTM, ANQGSEA. V lost 3 bases, J lost 6 bases, and 15 bases lay in between. There are 13 residues in the CDR3. The CDR3 spells CSVDGPGSSEQYF. Written as DNA, the CDR3 is TGCAGCGTTGACGGGCCAGGGAGTTCCGAGCAGTACTTC.

The chain carries TRBV9 and TRBJ2-3; D remains unclear. The CDR3 runs 14 residues. V was cut by 0 bases and J by 0 bases, with 5 bases left in between. Germline V lookup: CDR1 SGDLS, CDR2 YYNGEE. The CDR3 DNA is TGTGCCAGCAGCGTAGCATTAAGCACAGATACGCAGTATTTT. As protein: CASSVALSTDTQYF.

The chain recombines TRBV15 with TRBJ2-7; the D gene could be TRBD1 or TRBD2 (5 bases each). This CDR3 spans 14 amino acids. Trimming shortened V by 1 base and J by 5 bases, and 12 bases separated the two germline ends. Germline values: CDR1 LNHNV, CDR2 YYDKDF (reference sequence). In nucleotides, the CDR3 is TGTGCCACCAGCAGAGCGGGACGGATGGACGAGCAGTACGTC. This codes for CATSRAGRMDEQYV.

The rearrangement joins TRBV7-6 to TRBJ2-1, with TRBD2 identical over 9 bases. Germline V gene lookup returns CDR1 SGHVS and CDR2 FNYEAQ. J lost 8 bases, V lost 3 bases, and 8 bases had no gene match. The CDR3 contains 15 residues. The DNA for the CDR3 is TGTGCCAGCAGCTTTGGCGCGGGGGGGCGCGATGAGCAGTTCTTC. Translated: CASSFGAGGRDEQFF.

This clone was seen a handful of times. This chain connects TRBV6-1 to TRBJ2-7; the match to TRBD2 covers 14 bases. CDR3 length equals 18 residues. Germline V lookup: CDR1 MNHNS, CDR2 SASEGT. With V trimmed by 2 bases and J by 1 base, 7 bases remained unmatched. The DNA of the CDR3 is TGTGCCAGCAGTGAACGGACTAGCGGGAGGCCTCAATCCTACGAGCAGTACTTC. Amino acids: CASSERTSGRPQSYEQYF.

The CDR3 nucleotides are TGTGCCAGCACATACGGGGACGGCACTGAAGCTTTCTTT. Its translation is CASTYGDGTEAFF. This sequence joins TRBV19 and TRBJ1-1, with TRBD1 as a possible D gene (5 bases). The germline gives CDR1 LNHDA, CDR2 SQIVND (reference sequence). The CDR3 contains 13 residues. V was trimmed by 9 bases and J by 4 bases, leaving 15 bases between them.

The CDR3 reads CAWSPPGLARTQYF. The CDR3 bases are TGTGCCTGGAGTCCTCCGGGACTAGCTAGGACCCAGTACTTC. This chain joins TRBV30 and TRBJ2-5; 9 nucleotides agree with TRBD2. Germline V gives CDR1 GTSNPN, CDR2 SVGIG (reference sequence). J gave up 7 bases and V 2 bases, and 8 bases lay outside the gene matches. The CDR3 is 14 amino acids.

This clone has only a few counts. The chain is built from TRBV7-9 and TRBJ1-5; D remains unclear. There are 14 residues in the CDR3. Germline loops: CDR1 SEHNR, CDR2 FQNEAQ (reference sequence). Trimming stripped 0 bases from V and 0 bases from J, with 3 bases between. The CDR3 DNA is TGTGCCAGCAGCTTAGCGGGTAGCAATCAGCCCCAGCATTTT. Translating gives CASSLAGSNQPQHF.

This chain connects TRBV15 to TRBJ2-3; 10 bases match TRBD2. Trimming cost V 5 bases and J 2 bases; bases outside gene matches: 7. The CDR3 consists of 16 residues. Germline CDR1 reads LNHNV; CDR2 reads YYDKDF (reference sequence). The CDR3 reads CATSSRSGGLTDTQYF. As DNA, the CDR3 is TGTGCCACCAGCTCCCGTAGCGGGGGGCTCACAGATACGCAGTATTTT. Using reference TRBV15 and TRBJ2-3 for the parts outside the CDR3, the full variable domain is DAMVIQNPRYQVTQFGKPVTLSCSQTLNHNVMYWYQQKSSQAPKLLFHYYDKDFNNEADTPDNFQSRRPNTSFCFLDIRSPGLGDTAMYLCATSSRSGGLTDTQYFGPGTRLTVL.

The V and J genes are TRBV19 and TRBJ2-1; the match to TRBD1 covers 10 bases. The CDR3 has 15 residues. After removal of 3 bases from V and 7 bases from J, the junction contained 6 bases not matched to a gene. The germline V gene encodes CDR1 LNHDA and CDR2 SQIVND (reference sequence). The chain's CDR3 is CASSMRDRGKNEQFF. CDR3 DNA: TGTGCCAGTAGTATGCGGGACAGGGGAAAGAATGAGCAGTTCTTC.

Only a few counts were recorded for this clone. This sequence joins TRBV2 and TRBJ2-7, with D perhaps TRBD1 or TRBD2 (5 bases each). In germline, CDR1 is SNHLY, CDR2 FYNNEI. The CDR3 has 15 residues. V dropped 6 bases and J dropped 0 bases, with 15 bases sitting between them. CDR3 amino acids: CASSGAGLGSYEQYV. As DNA, the CDR3 is TGTGCCAGCAGCGGGGCAGGGCTAGGCTCCTACGAGCAGTACGTC.

The chain couples TRBV7-9 to TRBJ2-1, with TRBD2 identical over 13 bases. The V and J ends lost 4 bases and 0 bases, in that order; junction bases with no gene match: 3. In germline, CDR1 is SEHNR, CDR2 FQNEAQ (reference sequence). The CDR3 has 17 residues. In DNA, the CDR3 is TGTGCCAGCAGCTACCGGACTAGCGGGAGCTCCTACAATGAGCAGTTCTTC. This encodes CASSYRTSGSSYNEQFF.

This clone was recorded once. The rearrangement uses TRBV19 and TRBJ1-5; TRBD1 agrees at 8 bases. Germline values: CDR1 LNHDA, CDR2 SQIVND (reference sequence). The CDR3 totals 17 residues. With 5 bases clipped from V and 1 base from J, the junction kept 10 bases outside the gene matches. CDR3 nucleotides: TGTGCCAGTAGTCGGGACAGGACCCGCCCCAGCAATCAGCCCCAGCATTTT. Encoded protein: CASSRDRTRPSNQPQHF.